The rows below give T cell receptor beta chains drawn from one sample of a study of shared clonotypes between healthy human individuals. The table came from immunoSEQ multiplex PCR; TCRdb's copy has only in-frame clones and leaves some out. The table shows 850,000 to 1,100,000 clones, with 60% to 80% occurring only once. Sequencing input: memory CD4+ T cells from PBMCs. The receptor source for this set is a young man in good health. Some clones in this sample may be carry-over from other donors' samples. The CDR3 runs from the conserved cysteine through the conserved F or W. Each record gives: V gene, clone size, D gene, J gene, CDR3 DNA, CDR3 protein. A D gene is named only where the DNA matches it firmly. The size of a clone is reported for some rows only, either as once, few or many, or as a class for expanded clones.

TRBV2	NA	TRBD1	TRBJ2-7	TGTGCCAGTGCGGACAGGGTGGTGAACGAGCAGTACTTC	CASADRVVNEQYF
TRBV7-9	NA	NA	TRBJ2-3	TGTGCCAGCAGCCCTACAGGGATCCCAGATACGCAGTATTTT	CASSPTGIPDTQYF
TRBV28	NA	NA	TRBJ2-1	TGTGCCAGAAGTCCGAGGTTCAATGAGCAGTTCTTC	CARSPRFNEQFF
TRBV6-5	NA	NA	TRBJ2-4	TGTGCCAGCAGGGGCACCGGACCCGCGGCTCAGTACTTC	CASRGTGPAAQYF
TRBV29-1	NA	TRBD1	TRBJ1-3	TGCAGCGCTCTACCGGGACAGGGGGCTTTCGTCACCATATATTTT	CSALPGQGAFVTIYF
TRBV7-2	NA	NA	TRBJ2-7	TGTGCCAGCAGCTTGTCGGTTGGCCAAGCTTGGGAGCAGTACTTC	CASSLSVGQAWEQYF
TRBV28	NA	TRBD1	TRBJ2-1	TGTGCCAGCAGGGCTGGGGGGACAGGGAGGGGTTTCACTGAGCAGTTCTTC	CASRAGGTGRGFTEQFF
TRBV11-2	NA	TRBD1	TRBJ1-2	TGTGCCAGCAGGCTGGGACAGGGAGAAGCTGGCTACACCTTC	CASRLGQGEAGYTF
TRBV7-8	NA	NA	TRBJ1-1	TGTGCCAGCAGCGCGGGACACCCCATGAACACTGAAGCTTTCTTT	CASSAGHPMNTEAFF
TRBV7-9	NA	NA	TRBJ2-1	TGTGCCAGCAGCTTACGTGACAATGAGCAGTTCTTC	CASSLRDNEQFF
TRBV28	NA	NA	TRBJ1-4	TGTGCCAGCAGTACCTTAGGATCTCCTGAAAAACTGTTTTTT	CASSTLGSPEKLFF
TRBV11-2	NA	NA	TRBJ2-7	TGTGCCAGCAGCTTTTCCCCGACAGGCTACGAGCAGTACTTC	CASSFSPTGYEQYF
TRBV7-6	NA	NA	TRBJ2-3	TGTGCCAGCAGCTTAGCGCAACCCCATACGCAGTATTTT	CASSLAQPHTQYF
TRBV29-1	NA	TRBD1	TRBJ2-2	TGCAGCGTTCCAGGGACAGGGGGAAACACCGGGGAGCTGTTTTTT	CSVPGTGGNTGELFF
TRBV10-3	NA	NA	TRBJ2-1	TGTGCCATCAGTGAGAGGGGGTTTGAGCAGTTCTTC	CAISERGFEQFF
TRBV27	NA	NA	TRBJ2-7	TGTGCCAGCAGTTCATCCCCAGTACCGGGGCCCGGCTACGAGCAGTACTTC	CASSSSPVPGPGYEQYF
TRBV7-2	NA	TRBD1	TRBJ2-1	TGTGCCAGCAGCTTCCGGGACAGGGTTCACAATGAGCAGTTCTTC	CASSFRDRVHNEQFF
TRBV7-2	NA	NA	TRBJ2-7	TGTGCCAGCAGCTTAGTACCAAAGGCGCTCGTAACTGGGAAGCAGTACTTC	CASSLVPKALVTGKQYF
TRBV30	few	TRBD1	TRBJ1-1	TGTGCCTGGAGTGTCTCCGCAGGGGGCGCCGCTTTCTTT	CAWSVSAGGAAFF
TRBV7-9	NA	TRBD2	TRBJ2-2	TGTGCCAGCAGCCGAAATAGCGGGGCAACCGGGGAGCTGTTTTTT	CASSRNSGATGELFF
TRBV5-4	few	NA	TRBJ2-5	TGTGCCAGCAGCTTGGAGGTCGGGTTAGCGGAAGAGACCCAGTACTTC	CASSLEVGLAEETQYF
TRBV19	NA	NA	TRBJ2-7	TGTGCCAGTAGTTCACGCCCATCTGGCGAGCAGTACTTC	CASSSRPSGEQYF
TRBV11-2	NA	TRBD2	TRBJ2-3	TGTGCCAGCAGAACGGGACTAGCGGGAGCAGATACGCAGTATTTT	CASRTGLAGADTQYF
TRBV18	NA	NA	TRBJ2-3	TGTGCCAGCTCACCACTTGGGAGTCGCACAGATACGCAGTATTTT	CASSPLGSRTDTQYF
TRBV18	once	TRBD2	TRBJ2-7	TGTGCCAGCTCACCATCGGCGGGAGTCGGATACGAGCAGTACTTC	CASSPSAGVGYEQYF
TRBV28	NA	TRBD1	TRBJ2-5	TGTGCCAGCAGTTTATGGGCAGGGGGCCAAGAGACCCAGTACTTC	CASSLWAGGQETQYF
TRBV4-1	NA	NA	TRBJ1-4	TGCGCCAGCAGCCGCGTAGGGGAAAAACTGTTTTTT	CASSRVGEKLFF
TRBV6-1	few	NA	TRBJ1-1	TGTGCCAGCAGTGAAATAGCAGGGTTGGCTTTCTTT	CASSEIAGLAFF
TRBV5-6	NA	NA	TRBJ2-3	TGTGCCAGCAGCCGGGGGGATACGCAGTATTTT	CASSRGDTQYF
TRBV19	few	NA	TRBJ2-5	TGTGCCAGTAGTCAATCCGGCGGGGCGACCTTTTACTTC	CASSQSGGATFYF
TRBV6-1	NA	TRBD2	TRBJ2-5	TGTGCCAGCAAACGACTAGCGGGACTGGAGACCCAGTACTTC	CASKRLAGLETQYF
TRBV2	many	TRBD2	TRBJ2-1	TGTGCCAGCAGTTACGGGACTAGCGGGAGCTATGAGCAGTTCTTC	CASSYGTSGSYEQFF
TRBV6-5	NA	NA	TRBJ2-1	TGTGCCAGCGGTCGGGGGTCAAGGTATTACAATGAGCAGTTCTTC	CASGRGSRYYNEQFF
TRBV7-3	NA	TRBD2	TRBJ2-2	TGTGCCAGCAGCTTGAGCGGGAGGGCCGTCGGCGGGGAGCTGTTTTTT	CASSLSGRAVGGELFF
TRBV28	once	NA	TRBJ1-1	TGTGCCAGCAGTCCCGCCCGGGGTGGGATGGCTGAAGCTTTCTTT	CASSPARGGMAEAFF
TRBV30	NA	NA	TRBJ1-2	TGTGCCTGGAGTGCGTGGTGGAGGACGGAAACTTCTAACTATGGCTACACCTTC	CAWSAWWRTETSNYGYTF
TRBV5-1	once	TRBD2	TRBJ2-3	TGCGCCAGCAGCCACGGGACTAGCAAAGATACGCAGTATTTT	CASSHGTSKDTQYF
TRBV2	few	TRBD1	TRBJ2-2	TGTGCCAGCAGCGGGACAGGGGGTGCCGGGGAGCTGTTTTTT	CASSGTGGAGELFF
TRBV25-1	NA	NA	TRBJ2-4	TGTGCCAGCAGTGATGCTAGCGATTCTAGAAACATTCAGTACTTC	CASSDASDSRNIQYF
TRBV4-2	many	NA	TRBJ1-2	TGTGCCAGCAGCCAAGGGGACGGCCGCCAAAACCATGGCTACACCTTC	CASSQGDGRQNHGYTF
TRBV5-1	NA	NA	TRBJ2-5	TGCGCCAGCAGCCCTAGACAGAAAGAGACCCAGTACTTC	CASSPRQKETQYF
TRBV6-5	NA	TRBD1	TRBJ1-2	TGTGCCAGCAGTGTCACCGGGACAGGGAGTTACGGCTACACCTTC	CASSVTGTGSYGYTF
TRBV28	NA	NA	TRBJ1-2	TGTGCCAGCAGCTTAGGGGGGATTAGGATCTATGGCTACACCTTC	CASSLGGIRIYGYTF
TRBV11-3	NA	NA	TRBJ2-1	TGTGCCAGCAGCTTAGGGCGAGGTGAGCAGTTCTTC	CASSLGRGEQFF